This T cell receptor beta chain was retrieved from a study of T cells in tumors after PD-1 blockade (dated by TCRdb to between 2018 and 2021). A note on the overall study: Patients with prior checkpoint blockade, systemic immunosuppressant use, or recent radiotherapy or other anti-cancer therapy within 4 weeks were excluded. Patients received pembrolizumab 200 mg every 3 weeks or cemiplimab 350 mg every 2 weeks. Clinical response was assessed using RECIST version 1.1. While on anti-PD-1 treatment, some of the patients also continued taking daily vismodegib 150 mg. An average of around 26,000 TCR templates (range about 554-100,000) and 5,000 to 7,000 unique clonotypes was obtained for tumor samples, approximately 19-fold deeper than single-cell TCR sequencing. The study performed paired single-cell RNA and TCR sequencing on site-matched tumors from BCC or SCC patients before and after anti-PD-1 therapy.

About this clone itself: Its antigen target is currently unknown. Per-base quality was not reported, and no clone a single base away is much larger than it.

Deep TCRbeta sequencing was performed with the immunoSEQ platform. On the study's bioinformatics: Only productive rearrangements were exported from the immunoSEQ Analyzer for further analysis. Clones with significant expansion or contraction between timepoints were called with a two-sided binomial test at Bonferroni-corrected P below 0.01. Bulk TCRbeta clonotypes were assigned T cell phenotypes by matching to single-cell RNA+TCR-seq clones sharing the same TCRbeta sequence. Clone enrichment in tumor was computed as tumor frequency divided by PBMC frequency from bulk TCR sequencing. TCRs were sorted with GLIPH into specificity groups, meaning clusters of distinct TCRs that share CDR3 motifs and likely recognize common antigens. This immuneACCESS table, as held by TCRdb, lists in-frame sequences with V and J called but not all clones. Of the missing ones, under half trace to an unresolved V gene in checked studies; the others have no known cause. V and J calls and clone size are as listed in that table; D and trimming were resolved from the DNA. The sample records under 9,000 clones, approximately 70% of which are singletons. Of the sample, 4.5% falls within the top ten clones.

Overall study outcomes, separate from this receptor: Clonal replacement appeared only between pre- and post-treatment samples, not between two pre-treatment samples, arguing against biopsy timing or location artifacts. About 40% of the TCR clonotypes from tumors also showed up in blood, and some novel exhausted tumor clones were present in pre-treatment blood, which suggests peripheral recruitment. Where the novel T cell clones came from was not determined, and possible sources could include lymphoid organs or rare unexpanded clones inside the tumor or in the tumor periphery. Most exhausted CD8+ clones that expanded after therapy were novel clonotypes not detected before treatment, suggesting clonal replacement instead of reinvigoration of pre-existing clones.

The V and J ends are trimmed by 5 bases and 4 bases, leaving 14 bases between them. The germline V gene sets CDR1 to MNHNS and CDR2 to SASEGT. The CDR3 numbers 14 residues from cysteine through phenylalanine. Only the CDR3 portion is preserved as DNA: 42 bases, with reading frame beginning at the first base. According to the study, the label for this sample's time point signals: after anti-PD-1 therapy. Site-matched tumor biopsies were taken from the same primary tumor before and after PD-1 blockade. Genomic DNA extracted from tumor biopsies or peripheral blood was used for bulk TCRbeta sequencing, with input ranging from roughly 616 ng to 6,004 ng. Bulk TCRbeta sequencing was performed on remaining biopsy material to increase sensitivity for rare clonotypes compared with single-cell TCR sequencing. All patients had histologically proven advanced or metastatic basal or squamous cell carcinoma and were poor candidates for surgical resection. The basal cell carcinoma cohort was made up of approximately ten patients, and bulk tumor TCR sequencing was performed for 8 or 9 of these patients. Fresh biopsies were taken from the primary tumor site, and part of the biopsy material was kept in RNAlater for exome and bulk TCR sequencing.

The sequence links TRBV6-1 to TRBJ1-2; no D gene can be assigned with confidence. Sequences were derived from tumor tissue, sampled after anti-PD-1 treatment. The source of this sequence is a human donor with basal cell carcinoma. The DNA is TGTGCCAGCAGTTCGGCACAGACACCCTATGGCTACACCTTC. Translated, this gives CASSSAQTPYGYTF.